The rows below give T cell receptor beta chains drawn from one sample of a study of blood T cell repertoires in COVID-19. Profiling relied on immunoSEQ multiplex PCR, and the TCRdb table lists in-frame clones only, not all of them. The sample carries approximately 200,000 clones, approximately 80% recorded once. The material sequenced was peripheral blood. The receptor source for this set is a woman between 45 and 65 years old with acute or convalescent COVID-19. The CDR3 runs from the conserved cysteine through the conserved F or W. The order of the fields is V gene, clone size, J gene, D gene, CDR3 DNA, CDR3 protein. The D gene is left open where the match is weak. A row's size may be missing; if present it is once, few, many or a size class.

V gene: TRBV7-9; clone size: once; J gene: TRBJ1-1; D gene: -; CDR3 DNA: TGTGCCAGCAGTCCCACAGGAGAAGCTTTCTTT; CDR3 protein: CASSPTGEAFF
V gene: TRBV3-1/TRBV3-2; clone size: -; J gene: TRBJ2-7; D gene: -; CDR3 DNA: TGTGCCAGCAGCGACAGAGGACAAGCCTACGAGCAGTACTTC; CDR3 protein: CASSDRGQAYEQYF
V gene: TRBV6-5; clone size: -; J gene: TRBJ2-2; D gene: -; CDR3 DNA: TGTGCCGGACGGACAGCTACCACCGGGGAGCTGTTTTTT; CDR3 protein: CAGRTATTGELFF
V gene: TRBV3-1/TRBV3-2; clone size: few; J gene: TRBJ1-2; D gene: TRBD1; CDR3 DNA: TGTGCCAGCAGCCAAGCACAGGGGGCTGATGGCTACACCTTC; CDR3 protein: CASSQAQGADGYTF
V gene: TRBV10-1; clone size: -; J gene: TRBJ2-3; D gene: -; CDR3 DNA: TGCGCCAGCCGGGACACCCTCACAGATACGCAGTATTTT; CDR3 protein: CASRDTLTDTQYF
V gene: TRBV4-1; clone size: -; J gene: TRBJ1-5; D gene: -; CDR3 DNA: TGCGCCAGCAGCCTGGACGACTATAGCAATCAGCCCCAGCATTTT; CDR3 protein: CASSLDDYSNQPQHF
V gene: TRBV7-2; clone size: -; J gene: TRBJ2-6; D gene: -; CDR3 DNA: TGTGCCAGCTCCCCAGGGCGACTCTCTGGGGCCAACGTCCTGACTTTC; CDR3 protein: CASSPGRLSGANVLTF
V gene: TRBV5-4; clone size: -; J gene: TRBJ2-7; D gene: -; CDR3 DNA: TGTGCCAGCGGAGGTGGGAATGAGTACGAGCAGTACTTC; CDR3 protein: CASGGGNEYEQYF
V gene: TRBV7-9; clone size: once; J gene: TRBJ2-7; D gene: TRBD1; CDR3 DNA: TGTGCCAGCAGCGCGGACAGGGGTAGCTCCTACGAGCAGTACTTC; CDR3 protein: CASSADRGSSYEQYF
V gene: TRBV9; clone size: -; J gene: TRBJ2-3; D gene: TRBD2; CDR3 DNA: TGTGCCAGCAGCGTACAGGCGGGGGGTTATGGCACAGATACGCAGTATTTT; CDR3 protein: CASSVQAGGYGTDTQYF
V gene: TRBV5-1; clone size: -; J gene: TRBJ2-5; D gene: TRBD2; CDR3 DNA: TGCGCCAGCAGCTTGGTAGCGGGGAACCAAGAGACCCAGTACTTC; CDR3 protein: CASSLVAGNQETQYF
V gene: TRBV5-4; clone size: few; J gene: TRBJ1-1; D gene: -; CDR3 DNA: TGTGCCAGCAGCACAGGACAGCAGACTGAAGCTTTCTTT; CDR3 protein: CASSTGQQTEAFF
V gene: TRBV2; clone size: -; J gene: TRBJ1-2; D gene: TRBD1; CDR3 DNA: TGTGCCAGCAGTGATATACAGGGGGCTGGAGGCTACACCTTC; CDR3 protein: CASSDIQGAGGYTF
V gene: TRBV21-1; clone size: -; J gene: TRBJ1-5; D gene: -; CDR3 DNA: TGTGCCAGCAGCAACATCGGGGTACCCATGTATAGCAATCAGCCCCAGCATTTT; CDR3 protein: CASSNIGVPMYSNQPQHF
V gene: TRBV5-7; clone size: -; J gene: TRBJ2-3; D gene: -; CDR3 DNA: TGTGCCAGCAGGCTAGCAGTACCGGGCCGAGATACGCAGTATTTT; CDR3 protein: CASRLAVPGRDTQYF
V gene: TRBV5-6; clone size: -; J gene: TRBJ2-5; D gene: -; CDR3 DNA: TGTGCCAGCAGCTTGGGCGCCCAAGAGACCCAGTACTTC; CDR3 protein: CASSLGAQETQYF
V gene: TRBV5-4; clone size: -; J gene: TRBJ2-3; D gene: -; CDR3 DNA: TGTGCCAGCAGCAAACCAGACTGGAATCCCGCAGATACGCAGTATTTT; CDR3 protein: CASSKPDWNPADTQYF
V gene: TRBV29-1; clone size: -; J gene: TRBJ2-3; D gene: -; CDR3 DNA: TGCAGCGTTGAAGATGGGGGCGAGCAGCAGTATTTT; CDR3 protein: CSVEDGGEQQYF
V gene: TRBV2; clone size: -; J gene: TRBJ1-2; D gene: TRBD1; CDR3 DNA: TGTGCCAGCAGTGGAGAGGGGGCGTTCCGTGGCTACACCTTC; CDR3 protein: CASSGEGAFRGYTF
V gene: TRBV14; clone size: -; J gene: TRBJ2-2; D gene: -; CDR3 DNA: TGTGCCAGCAGCCAATCTTCTGGGCCCACCGGGGAGCTGTTTTTT; CDR3 protein: CASSQSSGPTGELFF
V gene: TRBV5-1; clone size: -; J gene: TRBJ1-1; D gene: TRBD1; CDR3 DNA: TGCGCCAGCAGCTTGGAGGGACAGGGGGCAGACGAAGCTTTCTTT; CDR3 protein: CASSLEGQGADEAFF
V gene: TRBV2; clone size: -; J gene: TRBJ1-1; D gene: -; CDR3 DNA: TGTGCCAGCAGTTTGGGTCTGCGGACTGAAGCTTTCTTT; CDR3 protein: CASSLGLRTEAFF
V gene: TRBV7-9; clone size: -; J gene: TRBJ1-3; D gene: -; CDR3 DNA: TGTGCCAGCAGCTCGACAGCCGGAAACACCATATATTTT; CDR3 protein: CASSSTAGNTIYF
V gene: TRBV5-1; clone size: once; J gene: TRBJ1-5; D gene: TRBD1; CDR3 DNA: TGCGCCAGCAGCCCTTTAACCTTAGACAGGGATGGGGATCAGCCCCAGCATTTT; CDR3 protein: CASSPLTLDRDGDQPQHF
V gene: TRBV2; clone size: -; J gene: TRBJ1-4; D gene: TRBD1; CDR3 DNA: TGTGCCAGCAGTCCAGGGGGCGCGGAAGCTAATGAAAAACTGTTTTTT; CDR3 protein: CASSPGGAEANEKLFF
V gene: TRBV27; clone size: -; J gene: TRBJ1-4; D gene: -; CDR3 DNA: TGTGCCAGCAGTTTAATTGGTGGGCCCTTTGAGGAAAAACTGTTTTTT; CDR3 protein: CASSLIGGPFEEKLFF
V gene: TRBV4-2; clone size: -; J gene: TRBJ2-3; D gene: -; CDR3 DNA: TGTGCCAGCAGCCAAGTGGCCTCCGCCACCCACACAGATACGCAGTATTTT; CDR3 protein: CASSQVASATHTDTQYF